These 10 T cell receptor beta chains share one sample of origin, sequenced in a study of chemoradiotherapy in HPV16-positive cancers. Clones were read by immunoSEQ multiplex PCR, and TCRdb kept only the in-frame ones, dropping some. Of around 29,000 clones listed, around 90% are singletons. The sample here was blood, taken from a patient who underwent chemoradiotherapy. These receptors were taken from a human donor with HPV-associated anogenital cancer.

The genes are TRBV19 and TRBJ2-1, with D possibly matching TRBD1 (6 bases). The ends were cut back, 6 bases at V and 0 bases at J, with 12 bases in the middle. The germline V gene encodes CDR1 LNHDA and CDR2 SQIVND (reference sequence). This CDR3 is built from 15 residues. The CDR3 DNA reads TGTGCCAGTAGCTGGGGGCTAATCTCCTACAATGAGCAGTTCTTC. As protein: CASSWGLISYNEQFF.

The chain is built from TRBV21-1 and TRBJ2-1. TRBV21-1 is described as a pseudogene. The CDR3 totals 17 residues. CDR3 sequence reads: CASSKRELLNSYNEQFF. In DNA, the CDR3 is TGTGCCAGCAGCAAAAGGGAATTGCTTAACTCCTACAATGAGCAGTTCTTC.

V gene TRBV6-6 combines with J gene TRBJ1-2, with 8 bases lining up with TRBD1. Germline CDR1 reads MNHNY; CDR2 reads SVGAGI (reference sequence). The CDR3 length is 15 residues. After removal of 4 bases from V and 8 bases from J, the junction contained 12 bases not matched to a gene. This CDR3 reads CASSSQGDSLEGYTF. CDR3 bases: TGTGCCAGCAGTTCACAGGGGGACAGCTTAGAAGGCTACACCTTC.

The chain has TRBV19 and TRBJ1-1; D gene unclear. The CDR3 is 14 residues long. V was cut by 2 bases and J by 5 bases, with 12 bases left in between. CDR1 and CDR2 from the germline V gene are LNHDA and SQIVND (reference sequence). CDR3: CASSIQARTTEAFF. The CDR3 region has the DNA TGTGCCAGTAGTATACAGGCCCGGACGACTGAAGCTTTCTTT.

The rearrangement links TRBV13 to TRBJ2-2; D call uncertain. Germline values: CDR1 PRHDT, CDR2 FYEKMQ (reference sequence). With 3 bases removed from V and 6 bases from J, the gap between germline ends came to 11 bases. There are 14 residues in the CDR3. The CDR3 nucleotides are TGTGCCAGCAGCTTTCTGGACGCCCCCGGGGAGCTGTTTTTT. This sequence encodes CASSFLDAPGELFF.

The CDR3: CASSSSGVGGNTIYF. CDR3 bases: TGTGCCAGCAGTTCATCAGGGGTCGGTGGAAACACCATATATTTT. The V call is TRBV7-9, the J call TRBJ1-3; the D gene is possibly TRBD1 (6 bases). The CDR3 is 15 residues long. Trimming pared 6 bases from V and 3 bases from J, leaving 15 bases between. Germline-derived CDR1 and CDR2 are SEHNR and FQNEAQ (reference sequence).

The chain carries TRBV5-4 and TRBJ1-1; 10 nucleotides align to TRBD1. The V and J ends lost 4 bases and 5 bases, in that order; junction bases with no gene match: 8. In germline, CDR1 is SGHNT, CDR2 YYREEE (reference sequence). CDR3 length equals 15 residues. CDR3 sequence reads: CASSDLRQGATEAFF. The CDR3 nucleotides read TGTGCCAGCAGCGACCTCCGACAGGGGGCAACTGAAGCTTTCTTT.

The chain combines TRBV4-3 with TRBJ2-7; the D gene is possibly TRBD1 (5 bases). Trimming shortened V by 2 bases and J by 0 bases, and 8 bases separated the two germline ends. This CDR3 region has 14 residues. Germline CDR1 is LGHNA and CDR2 is YSLEER. The CDR3 here is CASSQSQGSYEQYF. CDR3 coding DNA: TGCGCCAGCAGCCAAAGTCAGGGCTCCTACGAGCAGTACTTC.

V and J are TRBV14 and TRBJ2-1; 7 bases fit TRBD2. Losses at the gene ends were 4 bases for V and 3 bases for J; bases not matched to a gene: 12. Germline V gives CDR1 SGHDN, CDR2 FVKESK. The CDR3 is 17 residues long. In DNA form, the CDR3 reads TGTGCCAGCAGCCCCGCCCAGGCTAGCGGTAACTACAATGAGCAGTTCTTC. This sequence encodes CASSPAQASGNYNEQFF.

This sequence joins TRBV19 and TRBJ1-5, with 8 bases lining up with TRBD1. With V trimmed by 3 bases and J by 3 bases, 4 bases remained unmatched. Germline loops: CDR1 LNHDA, CDR2 SQIVND (reference sequence). CDR3 length equals 15 residues. The CDR3 loop reads CASSIPDRVNQPQHF. DNA of the CDR3: TGTGCCAGTAGTATCCCGGACAGGGTCAATCAGCCCCAGCATTTT.